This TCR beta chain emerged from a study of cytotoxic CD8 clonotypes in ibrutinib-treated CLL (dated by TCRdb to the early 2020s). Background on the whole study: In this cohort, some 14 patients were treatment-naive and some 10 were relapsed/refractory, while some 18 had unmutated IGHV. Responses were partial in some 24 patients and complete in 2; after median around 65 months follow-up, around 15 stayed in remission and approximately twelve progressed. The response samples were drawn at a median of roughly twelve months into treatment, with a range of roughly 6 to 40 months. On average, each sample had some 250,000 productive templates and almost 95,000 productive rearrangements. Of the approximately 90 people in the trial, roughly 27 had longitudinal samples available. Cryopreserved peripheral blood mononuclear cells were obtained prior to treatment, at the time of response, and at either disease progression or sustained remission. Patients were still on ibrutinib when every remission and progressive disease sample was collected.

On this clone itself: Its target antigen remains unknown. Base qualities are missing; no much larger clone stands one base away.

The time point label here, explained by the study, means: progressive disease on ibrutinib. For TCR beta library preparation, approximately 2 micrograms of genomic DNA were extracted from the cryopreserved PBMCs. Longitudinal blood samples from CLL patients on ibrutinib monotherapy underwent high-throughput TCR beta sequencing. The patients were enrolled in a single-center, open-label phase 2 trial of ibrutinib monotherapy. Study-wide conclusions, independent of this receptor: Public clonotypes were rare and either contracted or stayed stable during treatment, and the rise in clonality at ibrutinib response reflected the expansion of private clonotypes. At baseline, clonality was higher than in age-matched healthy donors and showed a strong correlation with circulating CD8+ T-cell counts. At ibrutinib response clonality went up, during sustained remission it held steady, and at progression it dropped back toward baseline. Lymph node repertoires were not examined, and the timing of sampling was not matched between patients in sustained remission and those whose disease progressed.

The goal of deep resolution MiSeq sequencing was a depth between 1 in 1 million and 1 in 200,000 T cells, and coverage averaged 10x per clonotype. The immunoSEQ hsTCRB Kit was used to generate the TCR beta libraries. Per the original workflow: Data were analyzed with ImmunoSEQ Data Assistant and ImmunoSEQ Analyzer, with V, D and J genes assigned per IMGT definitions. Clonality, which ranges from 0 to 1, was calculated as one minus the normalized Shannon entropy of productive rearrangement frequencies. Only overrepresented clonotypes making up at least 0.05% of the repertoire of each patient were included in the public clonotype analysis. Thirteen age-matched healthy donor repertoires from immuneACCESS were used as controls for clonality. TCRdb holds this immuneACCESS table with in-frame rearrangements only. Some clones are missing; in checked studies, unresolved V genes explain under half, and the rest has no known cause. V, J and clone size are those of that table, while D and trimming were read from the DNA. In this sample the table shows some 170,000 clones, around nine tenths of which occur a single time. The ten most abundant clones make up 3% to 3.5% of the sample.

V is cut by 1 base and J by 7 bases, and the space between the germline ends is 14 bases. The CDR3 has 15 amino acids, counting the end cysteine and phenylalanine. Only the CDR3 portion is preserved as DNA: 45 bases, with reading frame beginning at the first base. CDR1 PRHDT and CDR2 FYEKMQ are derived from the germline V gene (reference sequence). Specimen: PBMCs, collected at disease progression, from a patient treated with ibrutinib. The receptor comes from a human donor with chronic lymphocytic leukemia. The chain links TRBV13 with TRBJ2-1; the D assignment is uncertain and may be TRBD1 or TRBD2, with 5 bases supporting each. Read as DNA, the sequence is TGTGCCAGCAGCTTAGAGGGGAGCTTGAGGAATGAGCAGTTCTTC. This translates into CASSLEGSLRNEQFF.